This T cell receptor (beta chain) is drawn from a study of control samples from healthy donors and cancer patients. This clone appeared a single time. CDR3 length: 12 residues. Per germline, CDR1 KGHSH and CDR2 LQKENI. Trimming pared 6 bases from V and 7 bases from J, leaving 13 bases between. This table comes from immunoSEQ multiplex PCR, and its TCRdb copy is limited to in-frame clones, with some not included. This sample has approximately 150,000 clones, with around nine tenths found just once. This sequence joins TRBV18 and TRBJ2-7; D possibly corresponds to TRBD2 (5 bases). Specimen: blood. This receptor was identified in a man aged 30 to 45 in good health. CDR3 DNA sequence: TGTGCCAGCTCCCCCACCCGCGGGGAGCAGTACTTC. This encodes CASSPTRGEQYF.